The entry below gives a single TCR beta chain sequence along with its context. In its sample, this clonotype was seen a few times. It has no known antigen specificity. Base qualities are not at hand, and no much larger clone is one base apart. The data were obtained in a study of T cells after yellow fever vaccination (dated by TCRdb to about 2019). In terms of the full investigation: The SMART-Seq v4 Ultra Low Input RNA kit was used to prepare libraries from fractions with low cell numbers. Blood was collected at multiple timepoints before and after primary and secondary immunization, and bulk PBMC replicates and cell subsets were isolated. Two healthy male donors made up the cohort, one aged 18 to 29 years and the other aged 30 to 40 years. Bulk TCR alpha and beta repertoires were sequenced longitudinally to track T-cell clones before and after primary and booster YFV17D yellow fever vaccination.

There are 13 amino acids in the CDR3, from cysteine to phenylalanine inclusive. Here the CDR3 DNA is all that survives: 39 bases in frame from base 1. V sheds 5 bases and J sheds 4 bases, leaving 11 bases between their ends. CDR1 and CDR2, per the germline V gene, are MNHNS and SASEGT. Synthesis of TCR cDNA relied on 5'RACE template switching, a step that introduced a universal primer site along with unique molecular identifiers. Priming for cDNA synthesis came from both the TCR alpha and TCR beta constant segments. Library amplification involved two PCR steps, and the second step added sample barcodes and sequencing adapters. Sequencing of the libraries was done on either Illumina HiSeq 2500 (2x100 bp) or NovaSeq (2x150 bp). As for the original processing: Reads were demultiplexed and collapsed into UMI consensus sequences with MIGEC, and V(D)J alignment was performed with MiXCR. Using edgeR on replicate PBMC samples, clonotypes were called vaccine-responding if FDR was below 0.01 and the log2 fold change was above 5 up to day 15. Bulk clonotypes were assigned CD4 or CD8 identity according to which sequenced CD4 or CD8 repertoire held them at higher abundance. TCRdb itself trimmed the public reads at Q25 with fastp, ran MiXCR and retained productive beta chains. One record per CDR3 amino acid sequence lists the most common genes and DNA. Here the V and J calls rest on TCRdb's processing, not on the authors' analysis. This sample gives around 350,000 distinct CDR3 sequences in total; roughly 11% of them show up just once. Of the sample, less than 20% falls within the top ten clones.

The treatment or condition tag for this specimen amounts to: live attenuated yellow fever vaccine strain. At each blood-draw timepoint, two biological replicates of bulk PBMCs were collected. A standard Ficoll-Paque protocol was used to isolate PBMCs from peripheral blood. TriZol was used to extract RNA from bulk PBMCs, from CD4 and CD8 fractions, and from dextramer-positive and dextramer-negative fractions. General conclusions and limits of the study: The secondary T-cell response was weaker than the primary response but faster, peaking on day 5 instead of day 15. After the booster, most clones that had expanded after primary vaccination were detected again (nearly 98% of CD4 and under 90% of CD8), suggesting broad maintenance of memory. The study included only a couple of donors, which limits how far the findings can be generalized. FACS-sorted repertoires could contain abundant contaminating clonotypes from the bulk population, so computational filtering was required. A small fraction of clonotypes appeared in both the CD4 and CD8 compartments, likely as a result of convergent recombination.

This TCR came from a man in his late teens or twenties who received the YFV17D yellow fever vaccine. The specimen comprised PBMCs, sampled on the day of the first yellow fever vaccination. In this chain, TRBV6-1 is recombined with TRBJ2-5, with no D gene named confidently. The DNA reads as follows: TGTGCCAGCAGTCGTAACATGGGAGAGACCCAGTACTTC. This codes for CASSRNMGETQYF.